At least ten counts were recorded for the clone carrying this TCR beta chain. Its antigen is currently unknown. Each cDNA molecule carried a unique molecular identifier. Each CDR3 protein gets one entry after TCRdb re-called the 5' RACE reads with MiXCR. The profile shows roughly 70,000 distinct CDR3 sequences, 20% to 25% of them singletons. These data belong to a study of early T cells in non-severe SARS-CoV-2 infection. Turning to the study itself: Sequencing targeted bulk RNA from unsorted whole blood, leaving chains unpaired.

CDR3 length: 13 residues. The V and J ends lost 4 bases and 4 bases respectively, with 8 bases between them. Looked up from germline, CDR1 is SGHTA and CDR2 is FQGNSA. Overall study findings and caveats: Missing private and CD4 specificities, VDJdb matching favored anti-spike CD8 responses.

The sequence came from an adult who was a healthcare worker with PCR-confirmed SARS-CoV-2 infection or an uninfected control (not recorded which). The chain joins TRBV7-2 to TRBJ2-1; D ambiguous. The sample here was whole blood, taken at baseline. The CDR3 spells CASSSIDYNEQFF. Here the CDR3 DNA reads TGTGCCAGCAGCTCAATCGATTACAATGAGCAGTTCTTC.